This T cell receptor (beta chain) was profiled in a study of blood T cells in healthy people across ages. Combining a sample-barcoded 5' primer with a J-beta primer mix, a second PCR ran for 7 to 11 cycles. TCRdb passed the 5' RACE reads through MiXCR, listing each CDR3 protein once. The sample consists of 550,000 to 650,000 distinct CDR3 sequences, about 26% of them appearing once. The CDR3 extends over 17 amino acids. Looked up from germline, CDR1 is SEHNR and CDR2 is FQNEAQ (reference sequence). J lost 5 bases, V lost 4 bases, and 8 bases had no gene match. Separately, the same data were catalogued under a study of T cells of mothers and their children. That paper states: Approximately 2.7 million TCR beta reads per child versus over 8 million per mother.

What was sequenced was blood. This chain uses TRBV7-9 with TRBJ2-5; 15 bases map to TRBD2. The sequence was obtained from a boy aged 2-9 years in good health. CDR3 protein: CASSSWTSGRAGETQYF. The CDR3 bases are TGTGCCAGCAGCTCCTGGACTAGCGGGAGGGCCGGGGAGACCCAGTACTTC.